These 12 T cell receptor beta chains came from one sample sequenced in a study of cytomegalovirus exposure and HLA in healthy donors. PCR primers comprised 60 Vbeta and 13 Jbeta primers. Generated by immunoSEQ multiplex PCR, the TCRdb table keeps only in-frame clones and is missing some. This sample carries about 110,000 clones, approximately 71% of them seen once, and the ten largest clones take more than 2%. The specimen was PBMCs. Receptors originate from a man aged 35-49 years in good health and CMV-seronegative.

V is TRBV7-6 and J is TRBJ2-3, with 12 bases aligning to TRBD2. In germline, CDR1 is SGHVS, CDR2 FNYEAQ. This CDR3 has 16 residues. With 2 bases clipped from V and 5 bases from J, the junction kept 5 bases outside the gene matches. CDR3 in amino acids: CASSLKPSGGGDTQYF. The CDR3 DNA reads TGTGCCAGCAGCTTAAAACCTAGCGGGGGGGGAGATACGCAGTATTTT.

V usage is TRBV28 and J usage is TRBJ2-3; the D gene is possibly TRBD1 (6 bases). This CDR3 comprises 20 residues. With 2 bases removed from V and 0 bases from J, the gap between germline ends came to 24 bases. Germline V lookup: CDR1 MDHEN, CDR2 SYDVKM. The CDR3 DNA reads as TGTGCCAGCAGTTTAGGCGTGGACAGCTCTCTGCGCCTTAGCACAGATACGCAGTATTTT. Amino acids: CASSLGVDSSLRLSTDTQYF.

V is TRBV5-3 and J is TRBJ1-6, with 8 bases aligning to TRBD1. TRBV5-3 is annotated as an ORF whose role is uncertain. The junction had 10 bases not matched to a gene; V was cut back by 1 base and J by 10 bases. The CDR3 loop spans 16 amino acids. The CDR3 loop is CARSLLVAGGWSPLHF. The CDR3 nucleotides are TGTGCCAGAAGCTTGTTGGTGGCAGGGGGCTGGTCACCCCTCCACTTT.

The V gene is TRBV5-1, the J gene TRBJ2-1; the D gene is possibly TRBD1 (6 bases). Trimming removed 4 bases from V and 0 bases from J, with 8 bases in between. Germline CDR1 and CDR2: SGHRS and YFSETQ. The CDR3 covers 14 residues. CDR3 loop: CASSRRGSYNEQFF. For the CDR3, the DNA is TGCGCCAGCAGCCGCAGGGGCTCCTACAATGAGCAGTTCTTC.

This clone occurred once. This sequence joins TRBV29-1 and TRBJ2-5; possibly TRBD2 for D (5 bases). There are 13 residues in the CDR3. V was shortened by 7 bases and J by 6 bases, with 18 bases between the two germline ends. Germline V gives CDR1 SQVTM, CDR2 ANQGSEA. CDR3 in amino acids: CSAFRGGLQTQYF. CDR3 bases: TGCAGCGCCTTTCGTGGAGGTTTGCAGACCCAGTACTTC.

The CDR3 sequence: CASSFRTGVSTDTQYF. The CDR3 DNA is TGCGCCAGCAGCTTTAGGACAGGGGTGAGCACAGATACGCAGTATTTT. J is TRBJ2-3 and V is TRBV5-1; 9 bases are shared with TRBD1. The J segment lost 0 bases and the V segment lost 2 bases, leaving 4 bases of the junction unmatched. CDR1 SGHRS and CDR2 YFSETQ come from the germline V gene. The CDR3 contains 16 residues. Using reference TRBV5-1 and TRBJ2-3 for the parts outside the CDR3, the full variable domain is KAGVTQTPRYLIKTRGQQVTLSCSPISGHRSVSWYQQTPGQGLQFLFEYFSETQRNKGNFPGRFSGRQFSNSRSEMNVSTLELGDSALYLCASSFRTGVSTDTQYFGPGTRLTVL.

The chain joins TRBV5-8 to TRBJ2-5; D perhaps matches TRBD1 (5 bases). The CDR3 runs to 15 residues. Trimming removed 1 base from V and 1 base from J, with 11 bases in between. The germline V gene has CDR1 SGHTS and CDR2 YDEGEE. CDR3 DNA: TGTGCCAGCAGCTTGTATCAGGGCGGCCAAGAGACCCAGTACTTC. It codes for CASSLYQGGQETQYF.

This clone has a single count. The chain has TRBV5-6 and TRBJ2-7; D perhaps matches TRBD2 (5 bases). The germline gives CDR1 SGHDT, CDR2 YYEEEE. The ends were cut back, 4 bases at V and 7 bases at J, with 12 bases in the middle. The CDR3 length is 12 residues. Here the CDR3 DNA reads TGTGCCAGCAGCCTTGGAACGGGAGAGCAGTACTTC. Translation gives CASSLGTGEQYF.

Comment on this clone: Sequence at one end of the junction differs from germline and may be a read error. The chain has TRBV4-2 and TRBJ1-3, with TRBD1 as a possible D gene (5 bases). CDR3 length: 17 residues. The germline V gene encodes CDR1 LGHNA and CDR2 YNFKEQ. The CDR3: CASNQNLGGRVGNTIYF. CDR3 DNA sequence: TGTGCCAGCAACCAAAACCTCGGTGGCAGGGTTGGAAACACCATATATTTT.

This clone occurred once. In DNA, the CDR3 is TGTGCCACCAGCAGAGGGGACAGCGTTCAGATGTATCAGCCCCAGCATTTT. Protein sequence: CATSRGDSVQMYQPQHF. The rearrangement uses TRBV15 and TRBJ1-5; 7 positions agree with TRBD1. CDR1 is LNHNV, CDR2 YYDKDF, per germline (reference sequence). This CDR3 region has 17 residues. Losses at the gene ends were 1 base for V and 5 bases for J; bases not matched to a gene: 11. The whole variable domain, remainder taken from reference TRBV15 and TRBJ1-5, is DAMVIQNPRYQVTQFGKPVTLSCSQTLNHNVMYWYQQKSSQAPKLLFHYYDKDFNNEADTPDNFQSRRPNTSFCFLDIRSPGLGDTAMYLCATSRGDSVQMYQPQHFGDGTRLSIL.

This clone was picked up a small number of times. V and J are TRBV4-2 and TRBJ2-3; 8 bases fit TRBD1. CDR1 and CDR2 (germline): LGHNA, YNFKEQ. The trim removed 2 bases at V and 2 bases at J, leaving 0 bases unmatched. The CDR3 runs to 14 residues. The CDR3 is CASSQQGATDTQYF. The CDR3 bases are TGTGCCAGCAGCCAACAGGGGGCCACAGATACGCAGTATTTT.

J is TRBJ2-3 and V is TRBV6-6, with 8 bases fitting TRBD2. V was clipped by 9 bases and J by 4 bases; unmatched bases: 6. Germline lookup yields CDR1 MNHNY and CDR2 SVGAGI (reference sequence). The CDR3 sequence is 13 residues long. This CDR3 reads CASARGGPDTQYF. CDR3 sequence (DNA): TGTGCCAGTGCCCGGGGGGGTCCAGATACGCAGTATTTT.